This is a list of T cell receptor beta chains from one sample in a study of cytomegalovirus exposure and HLA in healthy donors. The repertoire was sequenced with immunoSEQ multiplex PCR; TCRdb's copy has only in-frame clones and lacks some. The table shows some 130,000 clones, with roughly 82% occurring only once. Sequencing was done on a sample of PBMCs. The receptors originated from a male donor in good health and CMV-seropositive. Each CDR3 is given with its conserved first and last residue. The order of the fields is clone size, D gene, V gene, J gene, CDR3 DNA, CDR3 protein. The D gene is left open where the match is weak. Clone size is given for some rows only: seen once, a few or many times, or a class if the clone is expanded.

clone size: NA
D gene: NA
V gene: TRBV6-6
J gene: TRBJ1-4
CDR3 DNA: TGTGCCAGCAGTTACCCCCAGGAATTTGAAAAACTGTTTTTT
CDR3 protein: CASSYPQEFEKLFF

clone size: NA
D gene: TRBD2
V gene: TRBV4-3
J gene: TRBJ2-5
CDR3 DNA: TGCGCCAGCAGCCCAGCAGGCGGGAGCCAGGGGACCCAGTACTTC
CDR3 protein: CASSPAGGSQGTQYF

clone size: NA
D gene: TRBD1
V gene: TRBV19
J gene: TRBJ1-3
CDR3 DNA: TGTGCCAGTAGTAACCAGGGGGCCGCTGGAAACACCATATATTTT
CDR3 protein: CASSNQGAAGNTIYF

clone size: NA
D gene: TRBD2
V gene: TRBV29-1
J gene: TRBJ2-1
CDR3 DNA: TGCAGTGCGGCCGGGGGGGGGCTTGACAATGAGCAGTTCTTC
CDR3 protein: CSAAGGGLDNEQFF

clone size: NA
D gene: TRBD2
V gene: TRBV30
J gene: TRBJ2-1
CDR3 DNA: TGTGCCTGGAGTGTCCGCGGGAGGGCCCTTCGCCGAGGGCCCTCCCGGTACAATGAGCAGTTCTTC
CDR3 protein: CAWSVRGRALRRGPSRYNEQFF

clone size: NA
D gene: NA
V gene: TRBV28
J gene: TRBJ2-2
CDR3 DNA: TGTGCCAGCTTGTGGGGGGGGCACACCGGGGAGCTGTTTTTT
CDR3 protein: CASLWGGHTGELFF

clone size: few
D gene: TRBD1
V gene: TRBV30
J gene: TRBJ2-3
CDR3 DNA: TGTGCCTGGAGTGTACAAGGGGGCGGCACAGATACGCAGTATTTT
CDR3 protein: CAWSVQGGGTDTQYF

clone size: NA
D gene: NA
V gene: TRBV19
J gene: TRBJ2-1
CDR3 DNA: TGTGCCAGTAGCCCCGGGAGCATAGGGGAAGAGCAGTTCTTC
CDR3 protein: CASSPGSIGEEQFF

clone size: NA
D gene: TRBD1
V gene: TRBV6-1
J gene: TRBJ1-2
CDR3 DNA: TGTGCCAGCAGTGATACGGCAGGGGGCAACTATGGCTACACCTTC
CDR3 protein: CASSDTAGGNYGYTF

clone size: NA
D gene: TRBD1
V gene: TRBV6-5
J gene: TRBJ2-7
CDR3 DNA: TGTGCCAGCACCGGAAGACAGGGTGTGCACGAGCAGTACTTC
CDR3 protein: CASTGRQGVHEQYF

clone size: NA
D gene: TRBD2
V gene: TRBV5-1
J gene: TRBJ2-1
CDR3 DNA: TGCGCCAGCAGCTTGGTGGCTAGCGGGGTGTGGAATGAGCAGTTCTTC
CDR3 protein: CASSLVASGVWNEQFF

clone size: once
D gene: NA
V gene: TRBV27
J gene: TRBJ2-5
CDR3 DNA: TGTGCCAGCAGTCGGACGGACGGGAAGGAGACCCAGTACTTC
CDR3 protein: CASSRTDGKETQYF

clone size: NA
D gene: NA
V gene: TRBV10-3
J gene: TRBJ2-3
CDR3 DNA: TGTGCCATCAGTGAGTCTTCGGGAGCTTCAGGTACGCAGTATTTT
CDR3 protein: CAISESSGASGTQYF

clone size: NA
D gene: TRBD2
V gene: TRBV19
J gene: TRBJ2-2
CDR3 DNA: TGTGCCAGTAGTCTGACTAGCGGGACGGGCGGGGAGCTGTTTTTT
CDR3 protein: CASSLTSGTGGELFF

clone size: NA
D gene: NA
V gene: TRBV2
J gene: TRBJ1-2
CDR3 DNA: TGTGCCAGCAGGACCTCGGGACAAACTAACTATGGCTACACCTTC
CDR3 protein: CASRTSGQTNYGYTF

clone size: NA
D gene: NA
V gene: TRBV19
J gene: TRBJ1-6
CDR3 DNA: TGTGCCAGTAGTCCCGGGACAATCTATAATTCACCCCTCCACTTT
CDR3 protein: CASSPGTIYNSPLHF

clone size: NA
D gene: NA
V gene: TRBV27
J gene: TRBJ2-7
CDR3 DNA: TGTGCCAGCAGTTTGGGGGGGCCCTCCTACGAGCAGTACTTC
CDR3 protein: CASSLGGPSYEQYF

clone size: NA
D gene: NA
V gene: TRBV13
J gene: TRBJ2-3
CDR3 DNA: TGTGCCAGCAGCTTCTTCCCGGGAGTGGGCACAGATACGCAGTATTTT
CDR3 protein: CASSFFPGVGTDTQYF

clone size: NA
D gene: TRBD2
V gene: TRBV14
J gene: TRBJ2-7
CDR3 DNA: TGTGCCAGCAGCCAATTTCTAGGGAGGGCGGTCGAGCAGTACTTC
CDR3 protein: CASSQFLGRAVEQYF

clone size: NA
D gene: TRBD2
V gene: TRBV19
J gene: TRBJ2-1
CDR3 DNA: TGTGCCAGTAGTAGACTAGCGGATTACAATGAGCAGTTCTTC
CDR3 protein: CASSRLADYNEQFF

clone size: NA
D gene: TRBD1
V gene: TRBV6-5
J gene: TRBJ2-5
CDR3 DNA: TGTGCCAGCAGTCGCGACAGGGAAGAGACCCAGTACTTC
CDR3 protein: CASSRDREETQYF

clone size: NA
D gene: NA
V gene: TRBV18
J gene: TRBJ2-1
CDR3 DNA: TGTGCCAGCTCCCCCCGTAGCGATGAGCAGTTCTTC
CDR3 protein: CASSPRSDEQFF

clone size: NA
D gene: NA
V gene: TRBV19
J gene: TRBJ1-2
CDR3 DNA: TGTGCCAGTAGTAAATCATCCCCGGAGGGCTACACCTTC
CDR3 protein: CASSKSSPEGYTF

clone size: few
D gene: TRBD1
V gene: TRBV5-1
J gene: TRBJ1-1
CDR3 DNA: TGCGCCAGCAGCTCGACAGGGATGAACACTGAAGCTTTCTTT
CDR3 protein: CASSSTGMNTEAFF

clone size: NA
D gene: NA
V gene: TRBV29-1
J gene: TRBJ2-5
CDR3 DNA: TGCAGCGTGGCCCCGGAGACCCAGTACTTC
CDR3 protein: CSVAPETQYF

clone size: few
D gene: NA
V gene: TRBV13
J gene: TRBJ2-1
CDR3 DNA: TGTGCCAGCAGCTCCACGGGGGTCAATGAGCAGTTCTTC
CDR3 protein: CASSSTGVNEQFF

clone size: NA
D gene: TRBD2
V gene: TRBV7-9
J gene: TRBJ2-1
CDR3 DNA: TGTGCCAGCAGCCCGCGCGCGGAGACTAGCGGATACAATGAGCAGTTCTTC
CDR3 protein: CASSPRAETSGYNEQFF

clone size: NA
D gene: TRBD2
V gene: TRBV18
J gene: TRBJ2-1
CDR3 DNA: TGTGCCAGCTCACCCAGGACCCCGGGACTAGCGGACTACAATGAGCAGTTCTTC
CDR3 protein: CASSPRTPGLADYNEQFF

clone size: few
D gene: TRBD1
V gene: TRBV10-3
J gene: TRBJ2-3
CDR3 DNA: TGTGCCATCAGTTCGAGACAGGGGATTTCCTATACAGATACGCAGTATTTT
CDR3 protein: CAISSRQGISYTDTQYF

clone size: NA
D gene: TRBD2
V gene: TRBV7-2
J gene: TRBJ2-3
CDR3 DNA: TGTGCCAGCAGCTTAGTAGCGGGAGACACAGATACGCAGTATTTT
CDR3 protein: CASSLVAGDTDTQYF

clone size: few
D gene: TRBD2
V gene: TRBV2
J gene: TRBJ2-7
CDR3 DNA: TGTGCCAGCAGGGGGGGACTAGCGGGAGTCTACGAGCAGTACTTC
CDR3 protein: CASRGGLAGVYEQYF

clone size: NA
D gene: NA
V gene: TRBV6-5
J gene: TRBJ2-2
CDR3 DNA: TGTGCCAGCAGTTACTCCTCGTCCCCGTACGGGGAGCTGTTTTTT
CDR3 protein: CASSYSSSPYGELFF

clone size: once
D gene: NA
V gene: TRBV10-2
J gene: TRBJ1-5
CDR3 DNA: TGCGCCAGCAGTGAGTCTAGGGGTTGGGATCAGCCCCAGCATTTT
CDR3 protein: CASSESRGWDQPQHF

clone size: NA
D gene: TRBD2
V gene: TRBV2
J gene: TRBJ2-3
CDR3 DNA: TGTGCCAGCCGCGGACTAGCGGGAGTAGATACGCAGTATTTT
CDR3 protein: CASRGLAGVDTQYF

clone size: NA
D gene: NA
V gene: TRBV5-4
J gene: TRBJ1-1
CDR3 DNA: TGTGCCAGCAGCCTCCAGGGGATGGGCACTGAAGCTTTCTTT
CDR3 protein: CASSLQGMGTEAFF

clone size: few
D gene: NA
V gene: TRBV28
J gene: TRBJ1-1
CDR3 DNA: TGTGCCAGCAGAAAATGGAGAACTGAAGCTTTCTTT
CDR3 protein: CASRKWRTEAFF

clone size: NA
D gene: NA
V gene: TRBV29-1
J gene: TRBJ2-7
CDR3 DNA: TGCAGCGTAGCCATTGACAGAATATTTCGGGTGTACTTC
CDR3 protein: CSVAIDRIFRVYF

clone size: NA
D gene: NA
V gene: TRBV6-6
J gene: TRBJ1-2
CDR3 DNA: TGTGCCAGCAGTTACGCAGGGGACTATGGCTACACCTTC
CDR3 protein: CASSYAGDYGYTF

clone size: NA
D gene: TRBD1
V gene: TRBV28
J gene: TRBJ1-4
CDR3 DNA: TGTGCCAGCACCCCCCGGGGACAGGGGCTCCATAATGAAAAACTGTTTTTT
CDR3 protein: CASTPRGQGLHNEKLFF

clone size: NA
D gene: NA
V gene: TRBV30
J gene: TRBJ1-2
CDR3 DNA: TGTGCCTGGAGTGTCGGGGGAACCCTCTATGGCTACACCTTC
CDR3 protein: CAWSVGGTLYGYTF

clone size: once
D gene: TRBD2
V gene: TRBV11-2
J gene: TRBJ2-7
CDR3 DNA: TGTGCCAGCAGCTTTGGGACTAGCGGGAGGGCCTACGAGCAGTACTTC
CDR3 protein: CASSFGTSGRAYEQYF

clone size: NA
D gene: TRBD1
V gene: TRBV2
J gene: TRBJ2-7
CDR3 DNA: TGTGCCAGCGGGGGACAGGGGCAGAGGGAGCAGTACTTC
CDR3 protein: CASGGQGQREQYF

clone size: NA
D gene: NA
V gene: TRBV28
J gene: TRBJ2-3
CDR3 DNA: TGTGCCAGCAGTGGGGCTAGCGTCACAGATACGCAGTATTTT
CDR3 protein: CASSGASVTDTQYF

clone size: NA
D gene: TRBD1
V gene: TRBV28
J gene: TRBJ2-3
CDR3 DNA: TGTGCCAGCGCACTTAGCGCGCGGGACAGGAAGCAGTATTTT
CDR3 protein: CASALSARDRKQYF

clone size: NA
D gene: NA
V gene: TRBV19
J gene: TRBJ1-2
CDR3 DNA: TGTGCCAGTAGTATTGGGGCTGGTGGCTACACCTTC
CDR3 protein: CASSIGAGGYTF

clone size: NA
D gene: NA
V gene: TRBV5-1
J gene: TRBJ1-1
CDR3 DNA: TGCGCCAGCAGCTTGGAAACAGGGAATCGGAACACTGAAGCTTTCTTT
CDR3 protein: CASSLETGNRNTEAFF

clone size: NA
D gene: NA
V gene: TRBV28
J gene: TRBJ1-1
CDR3 DNA: TGTGCCAGCAGTTTAGGAGGCATGAACACTGAAGCTTTCTTT
CDR3 protein: CASSLGGMNTEAFF

clone size: NA
D gene: TRBD1
V gene: TRBV2
J gene: TRBJ1-5
CDR3 DNA: TGTGCCAGCAGTCGGACAGGGAGAGTGAATCAGCCCCAGCATTTT
CDR3 protein: CASSRTGRVNQPQHF

clone size: NA
D gene: NA
V gene: TRBV9
J gene: TRBJ2-3
CDR3 DNA: TGTGCCAGCAGCGGAGGAGGGCCGATGGGCACAGATACGCAGTATTTT
CDR3 protein: CASSGGGPMGTDTQYF

clone size: few
D gene: TRBD1
V gene: TRBV28
J gene: TRBJ2-3
CDR3 DNA: TGTGCCAGCCTCGACAGGGGTGGCACAGATACGCAGTATTTT
CDR3 protein: CASLDRGGTDTQYF

clone size: NA
D gene: NA
V gene: TRBV30
J gene: TRBJ2-2
CDR3 DNA: TGTGCCTGGACCGGGACACCTTCAACCGGGGAGCTGTTTTTT
CDR3 protein: CAWTGTPSTGELFF

clone size: NA
D gene: NA
V gene: TRBV30
J gene: TRBJ2-7
CDR3 DNA: TGTGCCTGGACCCCACCTGGTGGGAGAAACGAGCAGTACTTC
CDR3 protein: CAWTPPGGRNEQYF